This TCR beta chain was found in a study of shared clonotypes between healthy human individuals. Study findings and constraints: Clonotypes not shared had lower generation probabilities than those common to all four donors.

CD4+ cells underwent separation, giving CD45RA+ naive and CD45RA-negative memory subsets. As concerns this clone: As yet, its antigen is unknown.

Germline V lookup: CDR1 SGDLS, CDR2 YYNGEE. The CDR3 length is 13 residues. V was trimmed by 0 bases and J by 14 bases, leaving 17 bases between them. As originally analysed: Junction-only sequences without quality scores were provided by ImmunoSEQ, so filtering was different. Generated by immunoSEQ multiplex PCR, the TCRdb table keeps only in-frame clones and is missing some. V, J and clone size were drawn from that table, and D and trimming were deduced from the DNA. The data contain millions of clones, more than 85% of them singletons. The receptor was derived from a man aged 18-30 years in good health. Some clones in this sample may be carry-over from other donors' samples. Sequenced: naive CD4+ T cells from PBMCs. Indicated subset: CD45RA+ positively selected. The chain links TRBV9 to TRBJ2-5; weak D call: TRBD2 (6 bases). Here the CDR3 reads CASSVEEGSMRYF. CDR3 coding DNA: TGTGCCAGCAGCGTAGAGGAGGGGTCGATGCGTTACTTC.